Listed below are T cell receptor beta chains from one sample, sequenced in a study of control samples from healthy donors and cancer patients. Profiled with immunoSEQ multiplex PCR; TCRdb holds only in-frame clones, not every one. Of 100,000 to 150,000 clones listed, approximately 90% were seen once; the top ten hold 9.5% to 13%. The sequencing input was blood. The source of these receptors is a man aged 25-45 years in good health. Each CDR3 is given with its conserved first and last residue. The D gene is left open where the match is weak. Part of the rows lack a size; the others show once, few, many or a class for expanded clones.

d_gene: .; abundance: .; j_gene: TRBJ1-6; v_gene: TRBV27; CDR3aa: CASRVTAGGVNSPLHF; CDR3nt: TGTGCCAGCAGGGTAACCGCAGGTGGTGTTAATTCACCCCTCCACTTT
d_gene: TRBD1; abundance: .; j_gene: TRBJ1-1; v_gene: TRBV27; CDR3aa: CASRRTGGRRNTEAFF; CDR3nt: TGTGCCAGCAGACGGACAGGGGGCAGGAGGAACACTGAAGCTTTCTTT
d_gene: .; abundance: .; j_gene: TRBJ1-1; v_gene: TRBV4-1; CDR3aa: CASSQDWGGTEAFF; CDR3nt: TGCGCCAGCAGCCAAGATTGGGGGGGGACTGAAGCTTTCTTT
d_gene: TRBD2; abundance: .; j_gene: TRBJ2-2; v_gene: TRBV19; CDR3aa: CASSISWRGVDTGELFF; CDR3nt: TGTGCCAGTAGTATTTCTTGGCGGGGGGTTGACACCGGGGAGCTGTTTTTT
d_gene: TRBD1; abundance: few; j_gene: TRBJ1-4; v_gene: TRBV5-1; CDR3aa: CASSLTGGSYEKLFF; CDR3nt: TGCGCCAGCAGCTTAACAGGGGGGTCCTATGAAAAACTGTTTTTT
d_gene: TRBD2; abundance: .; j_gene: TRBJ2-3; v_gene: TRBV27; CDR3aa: CASSSDFGLAGDTQYF; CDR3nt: TGTGCCAGCAGTTCAGACTTTGGACTAGCGGGGGATACGCAGTATTTT
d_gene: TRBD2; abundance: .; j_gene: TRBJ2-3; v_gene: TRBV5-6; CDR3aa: CASSRGLAGITDTQYF; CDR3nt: TGTGCCAGCAGCCGAGGACTAGCGGGGATCACAGATACGCAGTATTTT
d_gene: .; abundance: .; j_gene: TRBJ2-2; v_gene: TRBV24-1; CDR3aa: CATSDPGPLGELFF; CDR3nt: TGTGCCACCAGTGACCCGGGCCCCTTAGGGGAGCTGTTTTTT
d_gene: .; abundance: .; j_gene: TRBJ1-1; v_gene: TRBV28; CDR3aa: CASITAGTEAFF; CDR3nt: TGTGCCAGCATTACGGCGGGCACTGAAGCTTTCTTT
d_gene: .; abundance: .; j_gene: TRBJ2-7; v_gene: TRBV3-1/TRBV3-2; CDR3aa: CASSQGGTGAYEQYF; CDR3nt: TGTGCCAGCAGCCAGGGGGGGACAGGCGCCTACGAGCAGTACTTC
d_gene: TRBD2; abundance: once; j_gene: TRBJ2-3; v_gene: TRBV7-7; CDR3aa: CASSLLADPSTDTQYF; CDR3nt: TGTGCCAGCAGCCTACTAGCGGACCCGAGCACAGATACGCAGTATTTT
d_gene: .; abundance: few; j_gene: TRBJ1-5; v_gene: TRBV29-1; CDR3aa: CSAWTEGQPQHF; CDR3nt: TGCAGCGCCTGGACAGAAGGTCAGCCCCAGCATTTT
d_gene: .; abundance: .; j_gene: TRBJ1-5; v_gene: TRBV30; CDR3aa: CAWSVLLSNQPQHF; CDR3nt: TGTGCCTGGAGTGTACTTCTTAGCAATCAGCCCCAGCATTTT
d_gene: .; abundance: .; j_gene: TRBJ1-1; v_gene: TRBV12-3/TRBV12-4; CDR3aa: CASSLYVNTEAFF; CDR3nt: TGTGCCAGCAGTTTGTATGTGAACACTGAAGCTTTCTTT
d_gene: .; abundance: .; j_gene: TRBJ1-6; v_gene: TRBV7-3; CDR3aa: CASRTGVDNSPLHF; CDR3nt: TGTGCCAGCAGAACCGGGGTAGATAATTCACCCCTCCACTTT
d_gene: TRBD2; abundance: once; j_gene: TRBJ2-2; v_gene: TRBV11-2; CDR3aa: CASSLDGGKTGELFF; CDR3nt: TGTGCCAGCAGCTTAGACGGGGGGAAGACCGGGGAGCTGTTTTTT
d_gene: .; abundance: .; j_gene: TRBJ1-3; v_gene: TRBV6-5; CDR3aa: CASSPTANTIYF; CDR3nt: TGTGCCAGCAGCCCGACAGCAAACACCATATATTTT
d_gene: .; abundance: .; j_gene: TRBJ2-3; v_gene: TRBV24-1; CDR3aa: CATSDSLDTQYF; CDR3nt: TGTGCCACCAGTGATTCGTTAGATACGCAGTATTTT
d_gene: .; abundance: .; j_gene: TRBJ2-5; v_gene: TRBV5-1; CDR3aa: CASSLGAMQLQETQYF; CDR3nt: TGCGCCAGCAGCTTGGGGGCGATGCAACTACAAGAGACCCAGTACTTC
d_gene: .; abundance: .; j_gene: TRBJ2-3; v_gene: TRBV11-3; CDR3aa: CASSQRQDTQYF; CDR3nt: TGTGCCAGCAGCCAGCGTCAAGATACGCAGTATTTT
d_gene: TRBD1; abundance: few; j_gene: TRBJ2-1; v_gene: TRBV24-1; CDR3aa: CATSDFGQGGYNEQFF; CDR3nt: TGTGCCACCAGTGATTTTGGACAGGGGGGTTACAATGAGCAGTTCTTC
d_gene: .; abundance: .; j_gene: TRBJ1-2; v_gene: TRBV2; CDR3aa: CASGEGAGYTF; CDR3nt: TGTGCCAGCGGGGAGGGCGCGGGCTACACCTTC
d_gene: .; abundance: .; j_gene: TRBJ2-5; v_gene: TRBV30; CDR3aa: CAWSKGGGETQYF; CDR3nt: TGTGCCTGGAGTAAAGGGGGAGGAGAAACCCAGTACTTC
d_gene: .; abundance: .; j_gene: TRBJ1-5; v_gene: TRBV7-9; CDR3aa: CASSQSRVNQPQHF; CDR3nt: TGTGCCAGCAGCCAAAGCCGGGTTAATCAGCCCCAGCATTTT
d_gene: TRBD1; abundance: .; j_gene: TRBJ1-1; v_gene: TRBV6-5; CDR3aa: CASSIRTGGGTEAFF; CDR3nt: TGTGCCAGCAGTATACGGACAGGGGGAGGGACTGAAGCTTTCTTT
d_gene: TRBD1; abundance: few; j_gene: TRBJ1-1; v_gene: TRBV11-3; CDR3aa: CASNLGTGRVGTEAFF; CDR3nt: TGTGCCAGCAACTTAGGGACAGGGAGGGTGGGCACTGAAGCTTTCTTT
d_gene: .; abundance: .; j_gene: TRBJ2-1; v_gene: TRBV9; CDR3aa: CASSVAFKGNEQFF; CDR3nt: TGTGCCAGCAGCGTCGCCTTTAAAGGCAATGAGCAGTTCTTC
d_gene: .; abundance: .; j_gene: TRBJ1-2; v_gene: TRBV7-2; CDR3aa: CASSLSPGVNYGYTF; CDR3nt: TGTGCCAGCAGCCTTTCTCCCGGGGTTAACTATGGCTACACCTTC
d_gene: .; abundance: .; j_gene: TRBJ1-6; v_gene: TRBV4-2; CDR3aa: CASSQDRNSGNSPLHF; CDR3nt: TGTGCCAGCAGCCAAGATCGGAACTCGGGGAATTCACCCCTCCACTTT
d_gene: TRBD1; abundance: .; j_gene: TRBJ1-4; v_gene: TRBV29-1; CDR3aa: CSVGGHRGTNEKLFF; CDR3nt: TGCAGCGTGGGGGGTCACAGGGGAACTAATGAAAAACTGTTTTTT
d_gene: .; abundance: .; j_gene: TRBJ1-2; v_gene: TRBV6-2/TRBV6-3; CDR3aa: CASSYSTESNYGYTF; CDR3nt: TGTGCCAGCAGTTACTCGACGGAGTCTAACTATGGCTACACCTTC
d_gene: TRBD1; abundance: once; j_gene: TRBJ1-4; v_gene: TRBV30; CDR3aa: CAWKGQGWEKLFF; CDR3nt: TGTGCCTGGAAGGGACAGGGTTGGGAAAAACTGTTTTTT
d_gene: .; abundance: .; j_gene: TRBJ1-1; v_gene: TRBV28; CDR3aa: CASSLGATGSEAFF; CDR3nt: TGTGCCAGCAGTTTAGGAGCCACGGGGAGTGAAGCTTTCTTT
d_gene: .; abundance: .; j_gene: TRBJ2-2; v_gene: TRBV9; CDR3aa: CASSVGWETNTGELFF; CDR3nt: TGTGCCAGCAGCGTAGGGTGGGAAACGAACACCGGGGAGCTGTTTTTT
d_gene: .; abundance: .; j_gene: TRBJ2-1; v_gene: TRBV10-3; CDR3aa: CAISESTREQFF; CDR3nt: TGTGCCATCAGTGAGTCGACAAGGGAGCAGTTCTTC
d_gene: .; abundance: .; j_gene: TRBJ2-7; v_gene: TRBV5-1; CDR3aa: CASSLYSSYEQYF; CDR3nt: TGCGCCAGCAGCTTGTATAGTTCCTACGAGCAGTACTTC
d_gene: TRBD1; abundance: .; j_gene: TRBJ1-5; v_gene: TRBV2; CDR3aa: CASSGTGGLGNQPQHF; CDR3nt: TGTGCCAGCAGCGGGACAGGGGGCTTGGGCAATCAGCCCCAGCATTTT
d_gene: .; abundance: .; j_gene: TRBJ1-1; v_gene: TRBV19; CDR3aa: CASSAGALIHTEAFF; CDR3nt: TGTGCCAGTAGCGCCGGCGCCCTCATTCACACTGAAGCTTTCTTT
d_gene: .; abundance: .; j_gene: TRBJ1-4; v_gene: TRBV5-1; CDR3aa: CASSPQTTNEKLFF; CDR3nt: TGCGCCAGCAGCCCACAGACAACTAATGAAAAACTGTTTTTT
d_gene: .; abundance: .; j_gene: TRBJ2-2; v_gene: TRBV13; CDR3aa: CASSFKGIDTGELFF; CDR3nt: TGTGCCAGCAGCTTCAAGGGGATCGACACCGGGGAGCTGTTTTTT
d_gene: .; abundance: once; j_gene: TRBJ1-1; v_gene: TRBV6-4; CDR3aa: CASSQSTANTEAFF; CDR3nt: TGTGCCAGCAGCCAATCTACAGCGAACACTGAAGCTTTCTTT
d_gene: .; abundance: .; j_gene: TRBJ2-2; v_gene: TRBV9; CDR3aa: CASSVAVQNTGELFF; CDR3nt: TGTGCCAGCAGCGTAGCAGTTCAAAACACCGGGGAGCTGTTTTTT
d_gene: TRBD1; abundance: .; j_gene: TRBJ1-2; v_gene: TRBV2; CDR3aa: CASGSPVQGHSGYTF; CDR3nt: TGTGCCAGCGGGAGCCCCGTACAGGGGCATAGTGGCTACACCTTC
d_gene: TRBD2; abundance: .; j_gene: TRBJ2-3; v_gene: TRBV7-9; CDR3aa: CASSLIGGDSTDTQYF; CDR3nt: TGTGCCAGCAGCTTAATCGGGGGGGATAGCACAGATACGCAGTATTTT
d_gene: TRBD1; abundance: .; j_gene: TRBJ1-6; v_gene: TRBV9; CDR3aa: CASSRQGSSYNSPLHF; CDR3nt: TGTGCCAGCAGCCGACAGGGAAGCTCCTATAATTCACCCCTCCACTTT
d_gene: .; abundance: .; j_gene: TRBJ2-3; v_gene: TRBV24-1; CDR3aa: CATSDWRGTDTQYF; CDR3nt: TGTGCCACCAGTGATTGGCGGGGCACAGATACGCAGTATTTT
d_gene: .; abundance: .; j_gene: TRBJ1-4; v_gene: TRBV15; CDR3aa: CATSRDRGTNEKLFF; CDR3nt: TGTGCCACCAGCAGAGATCGGGGTACGAATGAAAAACTGTTTTTT
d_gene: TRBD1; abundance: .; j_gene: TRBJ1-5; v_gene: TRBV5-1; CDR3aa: CASSLATGDQPQHF; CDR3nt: TGCGCCAGCAGCTTGGCCACAGGGGATCAGCCCCAGCATTTT
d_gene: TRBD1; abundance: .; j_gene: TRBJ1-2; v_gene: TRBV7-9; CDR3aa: CASSSPGQATYGYTF; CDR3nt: TGTGCCAGCAGCTCCCCTGGACAGGCTACTTATGGCTACACCTTC